The rows below give T cell receptor beta chains drawn from one sample of a study of cytomegalovirus exposure and HLA in healthy donors. Profiling relied on immunoSEQ multiplex PCR, and the TCRdb table lists in-frame clones only, not all of them. Of roughly 68,000 clones listed, more than 60% were seen once; the top ten hold roughly 5%. The sequenced sample was PBMCs. The receptors here all came from a male donor in good health and CMV-seropositive. Both conserved end residues are part of each CDR3. Each record gives: CDR3 protein, CDR3 DNA, J gene, clone size, CDR3 length, D gene, V gene. The D gene is left open where the match is weak. The size field is filled for only some rows; it gives once, few, many or a size class.

CDR3: CASSKVKRPDRGTNTEAFF; DNA: TGTGCCAGCAGCAAAGTTAAACGCCCGGACAGGGGTACGAACACTGAAGCTTTCTTT; J: TRBJ1-1; size: .; length: 19; D: .; V: TRBV21-1
CDR3: CASSLNWATDTQYF; DNA: TGTGCCAGCAGTTTAAATTGGGCGACGGATACGCAGTATTTT; J: TRBJ2-3; size: once; length: 14; D: .; V: TRBV28
CDR3: CAWSSGTAGQPQHF; DNA: TGTGCCTGGAGCTCCGGGACAGCGGGCCAGCCCCAGCATTTT; J: TRBJ1-5; size: few; length: 14; D: TRBD1; V: TRBV30
CDR3: CASSPGGARGANVLTF; DNA: TGTGCCAGCAGCCCCGGGGGGGCGCGCGGGGCCAACGTCCTGACTTTC; J: TRBJ2-6; size: .; length: 16; D: TRBD2; V: TRBV5-4
CDR3: CASSSRQGGYGYTF; DNA: TGTGCCAGCAGTTCAAGACAGGGTGGCTATGGCTACACCTTC; J: TRBJ1-2; size: .; length: 14; D: TRBD1; V: TRBV27
CDR3: CASSPPAAQPQHF; DNA: TGCGCCAGCAGCCCCCCGGCGGCTCAGCCCCAGCATTTT; J: TRBJ1-5; size: .; length: 13; D: .; V: TRBV4-1
CDR3: CASSDPEVGTVYNEQFF; DNA: TGTGCCAGCAGTGACCCCGAGGTGGGGACAGTATACAATGAGCAGTTCTTC; J: TRBJ2-1; size: .; length: 17; D: TRBD1; V: TRBV2
CDR3: CASSLTGTYTGELFF; DNA: TGTGCCAGCAGCCTTACCGGGACTTATACCGGGGAGCTGTTTTTT; J: TRBJ2-2; size: once; length: 15; D: .; V: TRBV2
CDR3: CASSYRSSNTEAFF; DNA: TGCGCCAGCAGCTATCGCAGTTCTAACACTGAAGCTTTCTTT; J: TRBJ1-1; size: few; length: 14; D: .; V: TRBV4-3
CDR3: CASSVDQGVTDTQYF; DNA: TGTGCCAGCAGCGTAGACCAGGGCGTCACAGATACGCAGTATTTT; J: TRBJ2-3; size: .; length: 15; D: .; V: TRBV9
CDR3: CASSLQGASGAYEQYF; DNA: TGTGCCAGCAGTCTTCAGGGGGCTAGCGGGGCCTACGAGCAGTACTTC; J: TRBJ2-7; size: .; length: 16; D: .; V: TRBV11-2
CDR3: CASSSPPQRGGVF; DNA: TGCGCCAGCAGCTCTCCCCCCCAGCGGGGGGGAGTCTTC; J: TRBJ2-1; size: .; length: 13; D: TRBD2; V: TRBV5-1
CDR3: CASCDVRTGCYEQYF; DNA: TGTGCCAGCTGCGACGTCCGGACAGGGTGCTACGAGCAGTACTTC; J: TRBJ2-7; size: .; length: 15; D: TRBD1; V: TRBV7-6
CDR3: CASSLVVGGTSGEQFF; DNA: TGTGCCAGCAGCTTGGTCGTTGGGGGGACTAGTGGGGAGCAGTTCTTC; J: TRBJ2-1; size: once; length: 16; D: TRBD2; V: TRBV7-8
CDR3: CASRPQATETQYF; DNA: TGCGCCAGCAGGCCCCAGGCAACAGAGACCCAGTACTTC; J: TRBJ2-5; size: .; length: 13; D: .; V: TRBV4-1
CDR3: CASTRRQGADGYTF; DNA: TGTGCCAGCACCCGTCGACAGGGGGCGGATGGCTACACCTTC; J: TRBJ1-2; size: .; length: 14; D: TRBD1; V: TRBV27
CDR3: CASRQGDGELFF; DNA: TGTGCCAGCAGACAGGGGGACGGGGAGCTGTTTTTT; J: TRBJ2-2; size: .; length: 12; D: TRBD1; V: TRBV6-6
CDR3: CASSLTTGSTEAFF; DNA: TGTGCCAGCAGCTTAACAACAGGGAGCACTGAAGCTTTCTTT; J: TRBJ1-1; size: .; length: 14; D: .; V: TRBV7-9
CDR3: CASSWGTGAWNSPLHF; DNA: TGTGCCAGCAGCTGGGGGACAGGGGCGTGGAATTCACCCCTCCACTTT; J: TRBJ1-6; size: few; length: 16; D: TRBD1; V: TRBV5-8
CDR3: CASGLGDSSNEKLFF; DNA: TGTGCTAGTGGTTTGGGGGACAGTTCTAATGAAAAACTGTTTTTT; J: TRBJ1-4; size: .; length: 15; D: TRBD1; V: TRBV12-5
CDR3: CASSVKDWGTLNSPLHF; DNA: TGTGCCAGCAGCGTGAAGGATTGGGGGACACTTAATTCACCCCTCCACTTT; J: TRBJ1-6; size: .; length: 17; D: .; V: TRBV7-8
CDR3: CASSLVSRVLQETQYF; DNA: TGTGCCAGCAGCTTGGTCTCCAGGGTCCTGCAAGAGACCCAGTACTTC; J: TRBJ2-5; size: .; length: 16; D: .; V: TRBV5-6
CDR3: CASSQEGGQRSTEAFF; DNA: TGCGCCAGCAGCCAAGAAGGGGGTCAAAGGAGCACTGAAGCTTTCTTT; J: TRBJ1-1; size: once; length: 16; D: .; V: TRBV4-3
CDR3: CASSLGHRINTEAFF; DNA: TGTGCCAGCAGCTTAGGGCACAGGATCAACACTGAAGCTTTCTTT; J: TRBJ1-1; size: .; length: 15; D: .; V: TRBV11-2
CDR3: CASSYRSGQGSTEAFF; DNA: TGTGCCAGCAGCTATAGATCGGGACAGGGAAGCACTGAAGCTTTCTTT; J: TRBJ1-1; size: .; length: 16; D: TRBD1; V: TRBV11-2
CDR3: CASSPQPGRGLHTEAFF; DNA: TGTGCCAGCTCACCCCAACCAGGCAGGGGGCTTCACACTGAAGCTTTCTTT; J: TRBJ1-1; size: .; length: 17; D: TRBD1; V: TRBV18
CDR3: CAWIMRRDRVIVGSGNTIYF; DNA: TGTGCCTGGATTATGCGCCGGGACAGGGTTATAGTTGGGTCTGGAAACACCATATATTTT; J: TRBJ1-3; size: few; length: 20; D: TRBD1; V: TRBV30
CDR3: CASSHLLGGSYTF; DNA: TGTGCCAGCAGCCACCTTCTCGGGGGGAGCTACACCTTC; J: TRBJ1-2; size: .; length: 13; D: .; V: TRBV7-9
CDR3: CASTLIAGADTQYF; DNA: TGCGCCAGCACCTTAATAGCGGGGGCAGATACGCAGTATTTT; J: TRBJ2-3; size: .; length: 14; D: TRBD2; V: TRBV5-1
CDR3: CASGFSPGDTQYF; DNA: TGTGCCAGCGGTTTCAGCCCGGGAGATACGCAGTATTTT; J: TRBJ2-3; size: .; length: 13; D: .; V: TRBV6-1
CDR3: CASSLAPRGLHKFF; DNA: TGCGCCAGCAGCTTGGCCCCCCGTGGACTACACAAGTTCTTC; J: TRBJ2-1; size: .; length: 14; D: .; V: TRBV5-1
CDR3: CASSILAGGSYEQYF; DNA: TGTGCCAGCAGCATTCTAGCGGGTGGCTCCTACGAGCAGTACTTC; J: TRBJ2-7; size: .; length: 15; D: TRBD2; V: TRBV7-3
CDR3: CASSHRDRGLRAFF; DNA: TGTGCCAGCAGCCACCGGGACAGGGGGCTAAGGGCTTTCTTT; J: TRBJ1-1; size: .; length: 14; D: TRBD1; V: TRBV7-9
CDR3: CASRGQGVREKLFF; DNA: TGTGCCAGCAGGGGACAGGGGGTTCGGGAAAAACTGTTTTTT; J: TRBJ1-4; size: .; length: 14; D: TRBD1; V: TRBV6-5
CDR3: CASSQSGQAGNTF; DNA: TGTGCCAGCAGCCAAAGTGGACAGGCTGGAAACACCTTC; J: TRBJ1-2; size: once; length: 13; D: TRBD1; V: TRBV7-2
CDR3: CASSPRAGESQHF; DNA: TGTGCCAGCAGCCCGAGGGCGGGGGAGTCCCAGCATTTT; J: TRBJ1-5; size: once; length: 13; D: .; V: TRBV7-2
CDR3: CASSQETLAGGGTQYF; DNA: TGCGCCAGCAGCCAAGAGACACTAGCGGGGGGCGGGACGCAGTATTTT; J: TRBJ2-3; size: .; length: 16; D: TRBD2; V: TRBV4-3
CDR3: CASSVGTAYEQYF; DNA: TGTGCCAGCAGCGTAGGGACTGCCTACGAGCAGTACTTC; J: TRBJ2-7; size: .; length: 13; D: .; V: TRBV9
CDR3: CASSRSSLQTGSYTGELFF; DNA: TGCGCCAGCAGCCGGTCATCCCTCCAAACAGGGAGCTACACCGGGGAGCTGTTTTTT; J: TRBJ2-2; size: .; length: 19; D: .; V: TRBV5-1
CDR3: CASSFRGVRTNTGELFF; DNA: TGTGCCAGCAGCTTTCGCGGTGTTAGAACGAACACCGGGGAGCTGTTTTTT; J: TRBJ2-2; size: .; length: 17; D: .; V: TRBV5-5
CDR3: CASSLTGAGELFF; DNA: TGTGCCAGCAGCCTTACGGGGGCCGGGGAGCTGTTTTTT; J: TRBJ2-2; size: .; length: 13; D: .; V: TRBV7-3
CDR3: CASSLTSGYTF; DNA: TGTGCCAGCAGCTTAACATCTGGCTACACCTTC; J: TRBJ1-2; size: .; length: 11; D: .; V: TRBV5-6
CDR3: CASSQDFGLAGGLGTDTQYF; DNA: TGCGCCAGCAGCCAAGATTTCGGCCTAGCGGGGGGGCTAGGCACAGATACGCAGTATTTT; J: TRBJ2-3; size: .; length: 20; D: TRBD2; V: TRBV4-1
CDR3: CASSQDPASGGYTGELFF; DNA: TGCGCCAGCAGCCAAGATCCTGCCAGCGGGGGATACACCGGGGAGCTGTTTTTT; J: TRBJ2-2; size: .; length: 18; D: TRBD2; V: TRBV4-1
CDR3: CASSQGLGSAGGLYEQYF; DNA: TGCGCCAGCAGCCAAGGACTGGGGTCGGCGGGGGGGCTATACGAGCAGTACTTC; J: TRBJ2-7; size: .; length: 18; D: TRBD2; V: TRBV4-1
CDR3: CASSPRDRDYEQYF; DNA: TGTGCCAGCTCGCCCCGGGACAGAGACTACGAGCAGTACTTC; J: TRBJ2-7; size: .; length: 14; D: TRBD1; V: TRBV18
CDR3: CASSWTTSGLLYEQYF; DNA: TGTGCCAGCAGTTGGACGACTAGCGGGCTCCTTTACGAGCAGTACTTC; J: TRBJ2-7; size: .; length: 16; D: TRBD2; V: TRBV11-2
CDR3: CASSYPTTKVEGNTEAFF; DNA: TGTGCCAGCAGCTACCCGACCACTAAGGTGGAGGGGAACACTGAAGCTTTCTTT; J: TRBJ1-1; size: once; length: 18; D: .; V: TRBV7-9
CDR3: CAADSSNYGYTF; DNA: TGTGCCGCAGACAGCTCCAACTATGGCTACACCTTC; J: TRBJ1-2; size: .; length: 12; D: .; V: TRBV28
CDR3: CASSLYRGRNSPLHF; DNA: TGTGCCAGCAGTCTATACAGGGGGCGAAATTCACCCCTCCACTTT; J: TRBJ1-6; size: few; length: 15; D: TRBD1; V: TRBV6-5
CDR3: CASSWDRVNTEAFF; DNA: TGTGCCAGCAGCTGGGACAGGGTGAACACTGAAGCTTTCTTT; J: TRBJ1-1; size: .; length: 14; D: TRBD1; V: TRBV5-6